This TCR beta chain was documented in a study of blood T cells in healthy people across ages. The CDR3 spans 14 residues. Germline trimming cut 6 bases from V and 4 bases from J; bases unmatched to any gene: 9. Germline values: CDR1 SQVTM, CDR2 ANQGSEA. Using a J-beta primer mix together with a sample-barcoded 5' primer, a second PCR was run for about 6 to 12 cycles. One entry per CDR3 protein, called by TCRdb with MiXCR from the 5' RACE reads. The data hold roughly 1.6 million distinct CDR3 sequences, with approximately 32% observed a single time. This clonotype was recorded many times. Each sample gave at least 6.5 million isolated PBMCs.

The V gene is TRBV29-1, the J gene TRBJ2-7; 10 bases map to TRBD2. The sequence came from a woman between 25 and 40 years old in good health. Sequenced input: blood. In nucleotides, the CDR3 is TGCAGCGTCCCCCCTAGCGGGAGTCCATACGAGCAGTACTTC. Amino acids: CSVPPSGSPYEQYF.